These T cell receptor beta chains were read from a single sample in a study of a mutant IDH1 vaccine in newly diagnosed glioma. Their recognized antigens are unknown. Assay used: immunoSEQ multiplex PCR; TCRdb lists only in-frame clones, some missing. The sample records fewer than 75,000 clones, around 85% being singletons. Sequenced material: PBMCs, taken from a glioma patient whose treatment included an IDH1 peptide vaccine. Receptors were obtained from a woman in her fifties or sixties with glioma. CDR3s include the opening cysteine and the closing phenylalanine or tryptophan. D genes are given only for firm matches. Not all rows give a size; the values are once, few, many and, for expanded clones, a class.

J | size | D | V | CDR3 | DNA
TRBJ2-5 | . | . | TRBV7-8 | CASSTGASGGTETQYF | TGTGCCAGCAGCACAGGGGCCAGCGGGGGAACGGAGACCCAGTACTTC
TRBJ2-7 | few | . | TRBV2 | CASRIESRSYEQYF | TGTGCCAGCAGGATCGAATCCCGATCCTACGAGCAGTACTTC
TRBJ1-3 | . | . | TRBV2 | CASRGSGNTIYF | TGTGCCAGCAGGGGCTCTGGAAACACCATATATTTT
TRBJ1-4 | . | . | TRBV27 | CASSLSLREAEKLFF | TGTGCCAGCAGTTTATCGTTGAGGGAGGCTGAAAAACTGTTTTTT
TRBJ2-1 | . | . | TRBV4-3 | CASSQDRDSGTYNEQFF | TGCGCCAGCAGCCAAGATCGCGATAGCGGAACCTACAATGAGCAGTTCTTC
TRBJ2-3 | . | TRBD2 | TRBV5-4 | CASRGAGGGTDTQYF | TGTGCCAGCAGAGGAGCGGGGGGAGGCACAGATACGCAGTATTTT
TRBJ1-1 | . | TRBD1 | TRBV15 | CATSRDKRQGAADAFF | TGTGCCACCAGCAGAGATAAGCGACAGGGGGCGGCTGACGCTTTCTTT
TRBJ2-1 | . | . | TRBV7-2 | CASSSQIEQFF | TGTGCCAGCAGCTCCCAAATCGAGCAGTTCTTC
TRBJ2-3 | . | . | TRBV9 | CASSVESGDTQYF | TGTGCCAGCAGCGTAGAGTCTGGGGATACGCAGTATTTT
TRBJ2-2 | . | TRBD2 | TRBV4-1 | CASSQVSGGVVSNTGELFF | TGCGCCAGCAGCCAAGTTAGCGGGGGGGTGGTTTCGAACACCGGGGAGCTGTTTTTT
TRBJ1-2 | . | . | TRBV5-5 | CASSPGQNYGYTF | TGTGCCAGCTCTCCCGGGCAGAACTATGGCTACACCTTC
TRBJ2-5 | . | TRBD1 | TRBV7-2 | CASSPGQWAKDQYF | TGTGCCAGCAGCCCGGGACAGTGGGCGAAAGACCAGTACTTC
TRBJ2-1 | . | . | TRBV4-2 | CASSLNVGGFNEQFF | TGTGCCAGCAGCCTCAATGTGGGGGGCTTCAATGAGCAGTTCTTC
TRBJ2-2 | . | . | TRBV7-3 | CASRYGGTNTGELFF | TGTGCCAGCAGATACGGGGGAACGAACACCGGGGAGCTGTTTTTT
TRBJ1-5 | . | . | TRBV19 | CASSIGNQPQHF | TGTGCCAGTAGTATAGGGAATCAGCCCCAGCATTTT
TRBJ1-3 | . | . | TRBV9 | CASSDTGSAITGNTIYF | TGTGCCAGCAGCGATACAGGGAGCGCAATTACTGGAAACACCATATATTTT
TRBJ2-3 | . | TRBD1 | TRBV6-1 | CASSEGTGHTDTQYF | TGTGCCAGCAGTGAAGGGACAGGGCACACAGATACGCAGTATTTT
TRBJ1-2 | . | . | TRBV28 | CASSLRPKHGYTF | TGTGCCAGCAGTTTACGACCCAAACATGGCTACACCTTC
TRBJ2-5 | . | . | TRBV18 | CASSWGGDAEETQYF | TGTGCCAGCTCATGGGGCGGCGACGCAGAAGAGACCCAGTACTTC
TRBJ1-2 | . | TRBD1 | TRBV28 | CATPGQGLSGYTF | TGTGCCACCCCGGGACAGGGGTTGTCGGGCTACACCTTC
TRBJ1-4 | . | TRBD1 | TRBV30 | CAWNLQGFGEKLFF | TGTGCCTGGAACCTACAGGGGTTTGGGGAAAAACTGTTTTTT
TRBJ1-6 | . | . | TRBV2 | CASSELYGRGTSPLHF | TGTGCCAGCAGTGAGCTGTACGGCAGGGGTACCTCACCCCTCCACTTT
TRBJ1-6 | . | . | TRBV4-1 | CASSQAGDNSPLHF | TGCGCCAGCAGCCAAGCGGGTGATAATTCACCCCTCCACTTT